This TCR beta chain was sequenced during a study of patients and donors after allogeneic stem cell transplantation. In TCRdb, the RT-PCR reads were re-called with MiXCR into one record per CDR3 protein. The sample includes hundreds of thousands of distinct CDR3 sequences, around 16% of them seen just once. Germline V gene sequence: CDR1 MGHRA, CDR2 YSYEKL. Trimming removed 4 bases at V and 9 bases at J, with 16 bases between. The CDR3 length is 14 residues. The rearrangement uses TRBV4-1 and TRBJ2-1; D is perhaps TRBD2 (5 bases). This clonotype originated in a human donor who was either an allogeneic HSCT recipient or a stem cell or donor lymphocyte infusion donor (not recorded which). It is not recorded whose cells these are; they may come from a transplant donor. The sequenced material came from blood, either unsorted or a sorted T cell fraction (not recorded which). The CDR3 is CASSPVILAFEQFF. The CDR3 region has the DNA TGCGCCAGCAGCCCCGTGATTCTAGCTTTTGAGCAGTTCTTC.